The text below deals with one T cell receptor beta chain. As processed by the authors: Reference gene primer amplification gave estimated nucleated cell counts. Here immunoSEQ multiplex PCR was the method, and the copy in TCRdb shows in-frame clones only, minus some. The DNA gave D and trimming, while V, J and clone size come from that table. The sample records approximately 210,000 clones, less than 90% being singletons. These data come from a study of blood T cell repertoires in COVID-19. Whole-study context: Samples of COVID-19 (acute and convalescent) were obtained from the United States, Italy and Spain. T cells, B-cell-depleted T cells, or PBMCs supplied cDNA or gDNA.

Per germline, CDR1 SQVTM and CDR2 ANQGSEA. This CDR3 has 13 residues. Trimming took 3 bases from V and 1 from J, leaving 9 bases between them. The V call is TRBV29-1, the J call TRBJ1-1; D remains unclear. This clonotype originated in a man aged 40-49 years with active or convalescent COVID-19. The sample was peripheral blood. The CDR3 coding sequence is TGCAGCGTTGAGGGCCGGAAGAACACTGAAGCTTTCTTT. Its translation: CSVEGRKNTEAFF.